This T cell receptor beta chain appears in the sequencing data of a study of OX40 agonist ivuxolimab in advanced cancers. Study-wide context: Ivuxolimab, which patients received intravenously every 2 weeks, was dosed at 0.01 to 10 mg/kg. Three partial responders included one hepatocellular carcinoma patient and two cutaneous melanoma patients.

V was cut by 0 bases and J by 0 bases, with 8 bases left in between. This CDR3 has 15 residues. From germline, CDR1 is SGHVS and CDR2 FNYEAQ. Here immunoSEQ multiplex PCR was the method, and the copy in TCRdb shows in-frame clones only, minus some. Of about 73,000 clones detected, approximately 83% appear once; the ten largest clones hold approximately 0.75%. Autoimmune disease history or systemic immunosuppression led to patients being barred. The source is an adult with an advanced solid tumor such as melanoma, head and neck, liver or kidney cancer. Sequences were derived from CD4+ or CD8+ T cells sorted from blood, sampled in a trial of the OX40 agonist ivuxolimab. This chain joins TRBV7-6 and TRBJ2-5; no clear D. The CDR3 region has the DNA TGTGCCAGCAGCTTAGCGGTGGCGTACCAAGAGACCCAGTACTTC. This encodes CASSLAVAYQETQYF.